This T cell receptor (beta chain) was found in a study of vaccination effects on CD4 cells after COVID-19. Peptide-pool stimulation followed by sequencing identified expanded antigen-specific CD4+ clonotypes in the ViraFEST assay. With nine to eleven days of culture completed, CD4+ T cells were isolated. Each person got two doses of an mRNA SARS-CoV-2 vaccine, BNT162b2 or mRNA-1273. As to this clone: What it binds is unknown.

The table came from immunoSEQ multiplex PCR; TCRdb's copy has only in-frame clones and leaves some out. The profile shows approximately 74,000 clones, 60% to 85% of them singletons. V gave up 0 bases and J gave up 0 bases, with 18 bases separating them. This CDR3 spans 19 amino acids. The germline V gene has CDR1 MRHNA and CDR2 SNTAGT. Sequenced here: CD4+ T cells from PBMCs cultured with HCoV-OC43 spike peptides, sampled after COVID-19 vaccination. The sample's subset: HCoV-OC43 spike overlapping peptide pool stimulation. The chain links TRBV6-4 to TRBJ1-5; tentative D call: TRBD1 (5 bases). This clonotype was obtained from a human donor who received a COVID-19 vaccine. The CDR3, as DNA: TGTGCCAGCAGTGACTCGCCGGGGGAAGAAGATTATAGCAATCAGCCCCAGCATTTT. As protein: CASSDSPGEEDYSNQPQHF.